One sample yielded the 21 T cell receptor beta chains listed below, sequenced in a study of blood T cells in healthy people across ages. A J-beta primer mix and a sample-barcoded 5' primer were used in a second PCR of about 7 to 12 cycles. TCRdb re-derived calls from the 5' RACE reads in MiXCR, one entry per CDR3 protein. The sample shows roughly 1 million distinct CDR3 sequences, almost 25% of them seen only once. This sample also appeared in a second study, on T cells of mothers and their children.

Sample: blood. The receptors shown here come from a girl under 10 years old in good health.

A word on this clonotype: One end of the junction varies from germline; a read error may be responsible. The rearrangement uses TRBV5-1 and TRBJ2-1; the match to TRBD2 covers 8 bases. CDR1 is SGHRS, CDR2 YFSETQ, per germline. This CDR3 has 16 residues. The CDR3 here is CANSSLSGNSYNEQFF. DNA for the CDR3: TGCGCCAACAGCTCACTTAGCGGGAATTCCTACAATGAGCAGTTCTTC. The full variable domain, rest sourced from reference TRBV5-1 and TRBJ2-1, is KAGVTQTPRYLIKTRGQQVTLSCSPISGHRSVSWYQQTPGQGLQFLFEYFSETQRNKGNFPGRFSGRQFSNSRSEMNVSTLELGDSALYLCANSSLSGNSYNEQFFGPGTRLTVL.

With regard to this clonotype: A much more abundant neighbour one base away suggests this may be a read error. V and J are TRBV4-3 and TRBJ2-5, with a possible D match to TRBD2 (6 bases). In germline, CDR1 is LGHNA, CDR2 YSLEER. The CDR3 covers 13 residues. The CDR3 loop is CASSQSGVESQYF. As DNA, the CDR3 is TGCGCCAGCAGCCAATCGGGGGTAGAGTCCCAGTACTTC.

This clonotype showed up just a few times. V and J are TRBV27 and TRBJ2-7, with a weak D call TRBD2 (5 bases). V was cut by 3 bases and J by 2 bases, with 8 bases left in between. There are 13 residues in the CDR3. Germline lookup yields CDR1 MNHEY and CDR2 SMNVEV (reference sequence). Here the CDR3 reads CASSFGSAYEQYF. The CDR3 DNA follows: TGTGCCAGCAGTTTTGGTAGCGCCTACGAGCAGTACTTC.

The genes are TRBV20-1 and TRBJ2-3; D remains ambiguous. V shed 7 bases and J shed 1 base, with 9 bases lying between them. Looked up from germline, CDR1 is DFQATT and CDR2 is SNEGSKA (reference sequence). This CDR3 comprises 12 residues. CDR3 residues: CSVVRRTDTQYF. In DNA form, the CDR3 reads TGCAGTGTGGTGCGGCGCACAGATACGCAGTATTTT.

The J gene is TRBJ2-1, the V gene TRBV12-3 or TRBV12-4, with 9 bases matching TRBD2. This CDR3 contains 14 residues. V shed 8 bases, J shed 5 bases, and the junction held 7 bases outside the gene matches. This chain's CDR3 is CASQTSGRNNEQFF. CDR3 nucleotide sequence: TGTGCCAGCCAGACTAGCGGAAGGAACAATGAGCAGTTCTTC.

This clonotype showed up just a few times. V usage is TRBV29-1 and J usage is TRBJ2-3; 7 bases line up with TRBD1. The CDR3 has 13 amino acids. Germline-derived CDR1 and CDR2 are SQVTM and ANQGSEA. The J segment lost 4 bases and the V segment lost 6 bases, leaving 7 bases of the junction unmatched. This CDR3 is CSVATTGSDTQYF. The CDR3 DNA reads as TGCAGCGTCGCCACGACAGGGTCAGATACGCAGTATTTT.

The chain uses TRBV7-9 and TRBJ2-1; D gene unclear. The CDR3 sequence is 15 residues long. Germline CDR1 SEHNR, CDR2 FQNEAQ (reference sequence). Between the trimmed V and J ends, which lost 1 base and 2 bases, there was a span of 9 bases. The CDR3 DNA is TGTGCCAGCAGCTTAGAGGGAATTGCCTACAATGAGCAGTTCTTC. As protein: CASSLEGIAYNEQFF.

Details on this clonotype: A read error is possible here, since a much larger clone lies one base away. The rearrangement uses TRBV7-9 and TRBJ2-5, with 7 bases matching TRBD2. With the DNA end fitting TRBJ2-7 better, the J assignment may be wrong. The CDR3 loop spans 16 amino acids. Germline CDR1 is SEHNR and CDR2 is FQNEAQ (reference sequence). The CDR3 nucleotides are TGTGCCAGCAGCCCCGTTATGGGGAGGGACGTCTACGAGCAGTACTTC. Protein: CASSPVMGRDVYEQYF.

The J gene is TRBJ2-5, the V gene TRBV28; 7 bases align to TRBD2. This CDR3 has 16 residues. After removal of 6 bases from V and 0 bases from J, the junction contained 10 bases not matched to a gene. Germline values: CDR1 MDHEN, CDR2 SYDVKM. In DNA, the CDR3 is TGTGCCAGCAGATTTTACTGGGGAGGGGACCAAGAGACCCAGTACTTC. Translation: CASRFYWGGDQETQYF. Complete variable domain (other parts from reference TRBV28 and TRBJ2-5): DVKVTQSSRYLVKRTGEKVFLECVQDMDHENMFWYRQDPGLGLRLIYFSYDVKMKEKGDIPEGYSVSREKKERFSLILESASTNQTSMYLCASRFYWGGDQETQYFGPGTRLLVL.

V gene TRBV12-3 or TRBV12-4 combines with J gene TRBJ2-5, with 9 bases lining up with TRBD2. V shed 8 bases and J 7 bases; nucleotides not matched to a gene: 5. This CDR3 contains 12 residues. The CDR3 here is CASSSGIRTQYF. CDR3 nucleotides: TGTGCCAGCTCTAGCGGGATTAGGACCCAGTACTTC.

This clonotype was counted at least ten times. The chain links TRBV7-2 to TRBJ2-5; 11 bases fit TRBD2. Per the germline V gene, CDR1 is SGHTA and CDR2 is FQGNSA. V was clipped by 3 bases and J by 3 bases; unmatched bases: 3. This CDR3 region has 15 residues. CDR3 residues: CASSLVAGGKETQYF. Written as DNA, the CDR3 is TGTGCCAGCAGCTTGGTAGCGGGGGGGAAAGAGACCCAGTACTTC.

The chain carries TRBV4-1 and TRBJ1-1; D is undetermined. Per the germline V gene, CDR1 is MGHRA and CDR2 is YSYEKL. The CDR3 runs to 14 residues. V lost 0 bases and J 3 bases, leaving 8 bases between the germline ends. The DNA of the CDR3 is TGCGCCAGCAGCCAAGATGGCGTCCACACTGAAGCTTTCTTT. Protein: CASSQDGVHTEAFF.

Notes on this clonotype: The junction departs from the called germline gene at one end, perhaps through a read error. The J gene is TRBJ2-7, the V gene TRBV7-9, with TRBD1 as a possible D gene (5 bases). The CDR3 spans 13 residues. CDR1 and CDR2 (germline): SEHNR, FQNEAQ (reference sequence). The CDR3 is CASSQGRTYEQHF. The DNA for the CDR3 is TGTGCCAGCAGCCAGGGCAGAACCTACGAGCAGCACTTC.

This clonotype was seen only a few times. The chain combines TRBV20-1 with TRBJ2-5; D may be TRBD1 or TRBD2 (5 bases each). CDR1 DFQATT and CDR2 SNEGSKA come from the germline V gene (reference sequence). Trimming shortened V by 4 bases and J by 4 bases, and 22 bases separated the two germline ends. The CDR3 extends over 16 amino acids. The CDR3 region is CSANVYGASAGETQYF. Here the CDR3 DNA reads TGCAGTGCTAACGTTTACGGGGCTTCCGCTGGAGAGACCCAGTACTTC.

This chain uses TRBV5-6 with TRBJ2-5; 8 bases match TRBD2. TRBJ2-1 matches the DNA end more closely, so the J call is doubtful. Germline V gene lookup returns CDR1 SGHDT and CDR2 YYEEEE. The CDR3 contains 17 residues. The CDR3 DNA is TGTGCCAGCAGCTATGTGCCGGCGGGAGGATATTACAATGAGCAGTTCTTC. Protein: CASSYVPAGGYYNEQFF.

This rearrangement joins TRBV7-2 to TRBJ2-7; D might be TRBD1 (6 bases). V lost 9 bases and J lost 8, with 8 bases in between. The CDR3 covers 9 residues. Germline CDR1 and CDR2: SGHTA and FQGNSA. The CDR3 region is CARGQKQYF. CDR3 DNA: TGTGCCAGGGGACAAAAGCAGTACTTC.

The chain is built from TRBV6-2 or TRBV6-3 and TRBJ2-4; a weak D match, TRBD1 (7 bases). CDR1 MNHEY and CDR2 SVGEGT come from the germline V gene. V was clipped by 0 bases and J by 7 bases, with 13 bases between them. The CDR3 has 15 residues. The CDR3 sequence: CASSYSHRGGNIQYF. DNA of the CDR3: TGTGCCAGCAGTTACTCCCACAGGGGAGGCAACATTCAGTACTTC.

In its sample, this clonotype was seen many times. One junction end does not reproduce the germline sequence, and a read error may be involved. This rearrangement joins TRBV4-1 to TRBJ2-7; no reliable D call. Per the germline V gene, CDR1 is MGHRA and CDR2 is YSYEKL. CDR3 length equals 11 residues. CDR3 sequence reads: CASSQNYEQYF. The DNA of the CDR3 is TGTGCCAGCAGCCAGAACTACGAGCAGTACTTC.

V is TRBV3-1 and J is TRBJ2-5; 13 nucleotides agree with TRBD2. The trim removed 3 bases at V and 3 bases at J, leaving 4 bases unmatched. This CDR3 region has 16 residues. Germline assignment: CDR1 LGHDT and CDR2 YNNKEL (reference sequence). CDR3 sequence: CASSQGTSGTEETQYF. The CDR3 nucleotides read TGTGCCAGCAGCCAGGGGACTAGCGGGACCGAAGAGACCCAGTACTTC.

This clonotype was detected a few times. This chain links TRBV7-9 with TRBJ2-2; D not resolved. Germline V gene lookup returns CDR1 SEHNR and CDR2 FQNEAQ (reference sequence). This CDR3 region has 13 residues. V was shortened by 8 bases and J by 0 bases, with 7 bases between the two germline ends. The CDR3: CASAGPNTGELFF. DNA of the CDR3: TGTGCCAGCGCTGGACCGAACACCGGGGAGCTGTTTTTT.

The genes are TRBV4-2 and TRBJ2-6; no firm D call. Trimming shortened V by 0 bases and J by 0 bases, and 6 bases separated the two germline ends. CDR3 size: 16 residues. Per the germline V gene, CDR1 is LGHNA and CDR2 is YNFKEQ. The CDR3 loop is CASSQEENSGANVLTF. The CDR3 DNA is TGTGCCAGCAGCCAAGAGGAAAACTCTGGGGCCAACGTCCTGACTTTC.